Following are 14 T cell receptor beta chains from one sample sequenced in a study of T cells in Graves' hyperthyroidism and ophthalmopathy. The CDR3 regions of TCR beta were amplified from RNA transcripts. Carried out on the TCR CDR3, a first-round RT-PCR used the HTBI primer set. MiXCR, run by TCRdb on the multiplex PCR reads, gives a single entry per CDR3 protein. Of about 560,000 distinct CDR3 sequences listed, about 15% are singletons. Source material: blood. The origin of the receptors is a woman aged 40 to 50 with Graves' hyperthyroidism.

This clonotype was seen a handful of times. The rearrangement links TRBV29-1 to TRBJ1-2; D uncertain. Trimming took 0 bases from V and 9 from J, leaving 11 bases between them. The CDR3 loop spans 12 amino acids. Germline assignment: CDR1 SQVTM and CDR2 ANQGSEA. The CDR3 spells CSVEDQYVSYTF. The CDR3 nucleotides are TGCAGCGTTGAAGATCAGTACGTTAGCTACACCTTC.

In its sample, this clonotype was seen a few times. This rearrangement joins TRBV5-1 to TRBJ2-7; D not resolved. The ends were cut back, 2 bases at V and 2 bases at J, with 11 bases in the middle. CDR1 and CDR2 from the germline V gene are SGHRS and YFSETQ. CDR3 length equals 14 residues. In DNA form, the CDR3 reads TGCGCCAGCAGCTTAGAAGGGCTGGCCTACGAGCAGTACTTC. Amino acids: CASSLEGLAYEQYF.

This clonotype appeared a few times. The chain has TRBV10-1 and TRBJ2-3, with D uncertain. Trimming removed 4 bases at V and 1 base at J, with 6 bases between. The germline V gene encodes CDR1 WNHNN and CDR2 SYGVQD (reference sequence). CDR3 length: 13 residues. CDR3 region: CASSAPGTDTQYF. The CDR3 DNA reads as TGCGCCAGCAGTGCTCCGGGCACAGATACGCAGTATTTT.

The rearrangement uses TRBV13 and TRBJ2-2, with TRBD2 identical over 16 bases. The CDR3 is made up of 17 amino acids. The V gene end was trimmed by 4 bases and the J gene end by 7 bases; junction bases not matched to a gene: 6. CDR1 and CDR2 from the germline V gene are PRHDT and FYEKMQ (reference sequence). In nucleotides, the CDR3 is TGTGCCAGCAGCTCGGGACTAGCGGGAGGGCCCTACGGGGAGCTGTTTTTT. Its protein product is CASSSGLAGGPYGELFF. Full variable domain (missing parts from reference TRBV13 and TRBJ2-2): AAGVIQSPRHLIKEKRETATLKCYPIPRHDTVYWYQQGPGQDPQFLISFYEKMQSDKGSIPDRFSAQQFSDYHSELNMSSLELGDSALYFCASSSGLAGGPYGELFFGEGSRLTVL.

This clonotype was observed a handful of times. J is TRBJ1-6 and V is TRBV6-5, with 8 bases aligning to TRBD1. The J segment lost 5 bases and the V segment lost 6 bases, leaving 9 bases of the junction unmatched. The germline gives CDR1 MNHEY, CDR2 SVGAGI. The CDR3 runs to 16 residues. The chain's CDR3 is CASSYRTGMNNSPLHF. The CDR3 DNA reads TGTGCCAGCAGCTACAGGACAGGGATGAATAATTCACCCCTCCACTTT.

This clonotype has ten or more counts. The chain couples TRBV20-1 to TRBJ1-3, with D tentatively TRBD1 (5 bases). Trimming took 0 bases from V and 0 from J, leaving 9 bases between them. The CDR3 is 15 residues long. CDR1 DFQATT and CDR2 SNEGSKA come from the germline V gene (reference sequence). CDR3 nucleotides: TGCAGTGCTAGAGACTACAGGAGCTCTGGAAACACCATATATTTT. This gives the protein CSARDYRSSGNTIYF.

J is TRBJ2-3 and V is TRBV28; 8 positions agree with TRBD1. In germline, CDR1 is MDHEN, CDR2 SYDVKM. The CDR3 extends over 20 amino acids. After removal of 4 bases from V and 0 bases from J, the junction contained 18 bases not matched to a gene. The CDR3 here is CASSWHGTGPTETSTDTQYF. The CDR3 DNA sequence: TGTGCCAGCAGTTGGCACGGGACAGGACCCACTGAGACTAGCACAGATACGCAGTATTTT.

Many counts were recorded for this clonotype. The chain couples TRBV3-1 to TRBJ2-5; TRBD2 matches at 14 bases. V was pared by 3 bases and J by 10 bases, with 4 bases of the junction left unmatched. This CDR3 has 14 amino acids. CDR1 is LGHDT, CDR2 YNNKEL, per germline (reference sequence). The CDR3 here is CASSQGLAGVRQYF. The DNA for the CDR3 is TGTGCCAGCAGCCAGGGACTAGCGGGAGTACGCCAGTACTTC.

The chain is built from TRBV9 and TRBJ2-3, with 11 bases identical to TRBD2. The germline gives CDR1 SGDLS, CDR2 YYNGEE. V dropped 3 bases and J dropped 2; count of bases not matched to a gene: 8. This CDR3 region has 17 residues. The CDR3 DNA reads TGTGCCAGCAGCGATAGCGGGGGGGACGGGTTCACAGATACGCAGTATTTT. As protein: CASSDSGGDGFTDTQYF.

The chain joins TRBV20-1 to TRBJ1-2; TRBD1 might be the D (5 bases). The CDR3 totals 12 residues. The germline V and J ends were trimmed by 5 bases and 7 bases, with 14 bases remaining between them. CDR1 is DFQATT and CDR2 is SNEGSKA in the germline V gene (reference sequence). This CDR3 reads CSAGDPKAGYTF. In nucleotides, the CDR3 is TGCAGTGCTGGGGACCCTAAGGCTGGCTACACCTTC.

This chain joins TRBV20-1 and TRBJ2-2, with TRBD2 identical over 9 bases. Per the germline V gene, CDR1 is DFQATT and CDR2 is SNEGSKA (reference sequence). The CDR3 has 16 residues. Trimming at V came to 7 bases and at J to 7 bases, leaving 16 bases not matched to a gene. CDR3 bases: TGCAGTGTTAGGGAGCTAGCGGGGACGTACATCGGGGAGCTGTTTTTT. It codes for CSVRELAGTYIGELFF.

The chain links TRBV9 to TRBJ2-2; no clear D. Germline CDR1 is SGDLS and CDR2 is YYNGEE. The CDR3 length is 13 residues. V was clipped by 0 bases and J by 7 bases, with 7 bases between them. The CDR3 sequence: CASSVGVVGELFF. For the CDR3, the DNA is TGTGCCAGCAGCGTAGGTGTAGTCGGGGAGCTGTTTTTT.

This clonotype showed up just a few times. This chain joins TRBV10-3 and TRBJ2-2; 12 bases match TRBD2. Germline CDR1 ENHRY, CDR2 SYGVKD. With V trimmed by 3 bases and J by 6 bases, 14 bases remained unmatched. This CDR3 is 19 amino acids long. The CDR3 sequence is CAISDTVTLAGGPAGELFF. The CDR3, as DNA: TGTGCCATCAGTGATACGGTAACGCTAGCGGGAGGGCCAGCCGGGGAGCTGTTTTTT.

This clonotype showed up many times. V gene TRBV27 combines with J gene TRBJ1-2; the match to TRBD1 covers 8 bases. This CDR3 is built from 14 residues. The J segment lost 0 bases and the V segment lost 5 bases, leaving 2 bases of the junction unmatched. Looked up from germline, CDR1 is MNHEY and CDR2 is SMNVEV (reference sequence). CDR3 nucleotide sequence: TGTGCCAGCAGTCCGACAGGGGCTAACTATGGCTACACCTTC. This encodes CASSPTGANYGYTF.